The present entry profiles one T cell receptor beta chain with its context. The CDR3 runs to 15 residues. V shed 5 bases and J 7 bases; nucleotides not matched to a gene: 6. Germline loops: CDR1 SGHTA, CDR2 FQGNSA. These data are taken from a study of T cell changes during pregnancy in multiple sclerosis. Profiled with immunoSEQ multiplex PCR; TCRdb holds only in-frame clones, not every one. The sample has under 40,000 clones, under 95% seen once. Sample: peripheral blood, taken in the second trimester of pregnancy. The chain joins TRBV7-2 to TRBJ2-2; TRBD1 aligns across 11 bases. This clonotype was obtained from a female donor in good health, enrolled as a control in a pregnancy study. CDR3 sequence: CASSPGQGGSGELFF. As DNA, the CDR3 is TGTGCCAGCAGCCCGGGACAGGGGGGGAGCGGGGAGCTGTTTTTT.